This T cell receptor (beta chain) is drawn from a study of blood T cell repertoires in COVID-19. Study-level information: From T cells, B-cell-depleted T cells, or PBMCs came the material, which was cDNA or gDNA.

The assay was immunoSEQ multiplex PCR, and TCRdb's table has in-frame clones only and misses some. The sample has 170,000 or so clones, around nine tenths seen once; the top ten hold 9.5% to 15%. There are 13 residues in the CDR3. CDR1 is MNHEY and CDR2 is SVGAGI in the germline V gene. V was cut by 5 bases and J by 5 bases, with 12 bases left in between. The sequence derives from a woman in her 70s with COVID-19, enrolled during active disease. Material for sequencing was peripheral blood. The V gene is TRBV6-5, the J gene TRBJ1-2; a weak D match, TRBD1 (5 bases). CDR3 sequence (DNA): TGTGCCAGCAGTCGGACAAAGGGGTATGGCTACACCTTC. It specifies CASSRTKGYGYTF.